Below, one T cell receptor (beta chain) is given with its context. This record comes from a study of cytomegalovirus exposure and HLA in healthy donors. Trimming cost V 3 bases and J 5 bases, with 13 bases left between them. The CDR3 has 14 residues. Germline V gives CDR1 MDHEN, CDR2 SYDVKM. Primers: 60 Vbeta forward and 13 Jbeta reverse. Produced via immunoSEQ multiplex PCR; TCRdb's table is partial and in-frame only. The data contain around 94,000 clones, 50% to 70% of them singletons. The material sequenced was PBMCs. This clonotype was obtained from a human donor in good health. J is TRBJ2-5 and V is TRBV28; tentatively, D is TRBD2 (6 bases). CDR3 sequence: CASSFTSSEETQYF. In nucleotides, the CDR3 is TGTGCCAGCAGTTTCACTAGCTCCGAGGAGACCCAGTACTTC.